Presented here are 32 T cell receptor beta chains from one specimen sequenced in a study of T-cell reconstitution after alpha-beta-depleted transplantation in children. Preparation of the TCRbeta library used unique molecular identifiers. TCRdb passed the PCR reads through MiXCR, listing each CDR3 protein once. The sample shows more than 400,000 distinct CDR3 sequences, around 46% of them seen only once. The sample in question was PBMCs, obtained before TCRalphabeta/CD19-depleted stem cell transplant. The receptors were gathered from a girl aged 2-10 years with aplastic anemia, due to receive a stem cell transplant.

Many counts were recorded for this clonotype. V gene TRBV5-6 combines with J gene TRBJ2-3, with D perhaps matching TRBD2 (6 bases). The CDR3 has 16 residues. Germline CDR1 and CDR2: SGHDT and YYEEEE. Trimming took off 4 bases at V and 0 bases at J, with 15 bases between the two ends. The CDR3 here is CASSPGLTLSTDTQYF. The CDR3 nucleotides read TGTGCCAGCAGCCCCGGACTAACACTAAGCACAGATACGCAGTATTTT.

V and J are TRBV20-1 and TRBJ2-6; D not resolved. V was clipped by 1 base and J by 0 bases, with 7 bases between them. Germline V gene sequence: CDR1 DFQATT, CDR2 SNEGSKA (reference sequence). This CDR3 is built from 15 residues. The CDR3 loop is CSARAHLSGANVLTF. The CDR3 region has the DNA TGCAGTGCTAGAGCCCACCTCTCTGGGGCCAACGTCCTGACTTTC.

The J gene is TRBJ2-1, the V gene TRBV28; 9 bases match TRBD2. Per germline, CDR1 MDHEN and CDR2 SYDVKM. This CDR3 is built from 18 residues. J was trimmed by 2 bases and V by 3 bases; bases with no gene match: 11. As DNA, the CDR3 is TGTGCCAGCAGTTTGGGACCAGGACTAGCGCATACCTACAATGAGCAGTTCTTC. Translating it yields CASSLGPGLAHTYNEQFF.

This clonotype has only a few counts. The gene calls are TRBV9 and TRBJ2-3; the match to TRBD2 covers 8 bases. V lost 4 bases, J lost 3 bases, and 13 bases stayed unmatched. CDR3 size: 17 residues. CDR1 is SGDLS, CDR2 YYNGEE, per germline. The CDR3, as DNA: TGTGCCAGCAGCTCCCCAGGGCTAGCGGGCGCGACAGATACGCAGTATTTT. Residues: CASSSPGLAGATDTQYF.

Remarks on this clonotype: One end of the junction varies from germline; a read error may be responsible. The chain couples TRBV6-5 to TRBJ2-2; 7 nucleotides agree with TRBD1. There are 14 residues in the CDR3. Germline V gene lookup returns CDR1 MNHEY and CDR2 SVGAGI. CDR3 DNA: TGTGCCAGCACTTACAGGGGGAACACCGGGGAGCTGTTTTTT. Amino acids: CASTYRGNTGELFF.

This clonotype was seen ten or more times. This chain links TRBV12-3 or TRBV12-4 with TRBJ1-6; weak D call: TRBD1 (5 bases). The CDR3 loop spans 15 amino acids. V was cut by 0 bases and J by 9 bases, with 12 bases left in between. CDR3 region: CASSLARDPTSPLHF. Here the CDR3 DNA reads TGTGCCAGCAGTTTAGCCAGGGACCCTACTTCACCCCTCCACTTT.

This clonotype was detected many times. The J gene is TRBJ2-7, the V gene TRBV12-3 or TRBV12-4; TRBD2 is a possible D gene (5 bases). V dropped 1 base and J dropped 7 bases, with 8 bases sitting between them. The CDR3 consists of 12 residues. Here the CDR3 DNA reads TGTGCCAGCAGTTTAGGGACTCCTGAGCAGTACTTC. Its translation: CASSLGTPEQYF.

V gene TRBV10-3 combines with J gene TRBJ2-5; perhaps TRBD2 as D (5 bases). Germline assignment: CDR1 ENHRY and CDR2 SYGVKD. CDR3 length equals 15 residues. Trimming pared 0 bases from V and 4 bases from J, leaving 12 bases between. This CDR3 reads CAISESASMRETQYF. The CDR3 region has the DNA TGTGCCATCAGTGAGTCGGCTAGCATGAGAGAGACCCAGTACTTC.

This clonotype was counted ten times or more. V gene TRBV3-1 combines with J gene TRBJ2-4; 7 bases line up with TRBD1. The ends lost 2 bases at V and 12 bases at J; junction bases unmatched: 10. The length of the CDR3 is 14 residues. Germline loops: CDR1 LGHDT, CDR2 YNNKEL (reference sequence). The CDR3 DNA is TGTGCCAGCAGCCAACTCGATCGGAGACAGGGTCAGTACTTC. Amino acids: CASSQLDRRQGQYF.

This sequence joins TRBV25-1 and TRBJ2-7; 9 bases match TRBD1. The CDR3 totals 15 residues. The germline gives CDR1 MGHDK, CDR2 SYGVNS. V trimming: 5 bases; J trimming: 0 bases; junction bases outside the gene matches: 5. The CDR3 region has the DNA TGTGCCAGCAGTAACCGGGACAGGGTCTCCTACGAGCAGTACTTC. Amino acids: CASSNRDRVSYEQYF.

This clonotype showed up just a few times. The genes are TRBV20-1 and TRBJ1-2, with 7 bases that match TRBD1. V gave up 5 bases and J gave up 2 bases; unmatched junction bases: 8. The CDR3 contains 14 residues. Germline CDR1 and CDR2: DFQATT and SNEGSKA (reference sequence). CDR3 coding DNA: TGCAGTGCTCTCTCCAAACAGGGGAACTATGGCTACACCTTC. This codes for CSALSKQGNYGYTF.

CDR3 amino acids: CSADGGETQYF. For the CDR3, the DNA is TGCAGCGCTGACGGCGGGGAGACCCAGTACTTC. The rearrangement joins TRBV29-1 to TRBJ2-5; D may be TRBD2 (5 bases). The CDR3 covers 11 residues. CDR1 and CDR2 from the germline V gene are SQVTM and ANQGSEA. V dropped 7 bases and J dropped 5 bases, with 11 bases sitting between them.

The CDR3 reads CSARPTSTDTQYF. Written as DNA, the CDR3 is TGCAGTGCTAGACCTACTAGCACAGATACGCAGTATTTT. V gene TRBV20-1 combines with J gene TRBJ2-3; D unclear. The CDR3 length is 13 residues. V gave up 2 bases and J gave up 0 bases, with 6 bases separating them. Germline CDR1 DFQATT, CDR2 SNEGSKA (reference sequence).

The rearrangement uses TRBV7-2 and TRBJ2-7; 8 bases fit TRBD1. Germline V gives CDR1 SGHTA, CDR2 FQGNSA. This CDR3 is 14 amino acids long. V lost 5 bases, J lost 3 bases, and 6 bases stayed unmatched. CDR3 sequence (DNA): TGTGCCAGCAGCCGGACAGGGAATGGCTACGAGCAGTACTTC. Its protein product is CASSRTGNGYEQYF.

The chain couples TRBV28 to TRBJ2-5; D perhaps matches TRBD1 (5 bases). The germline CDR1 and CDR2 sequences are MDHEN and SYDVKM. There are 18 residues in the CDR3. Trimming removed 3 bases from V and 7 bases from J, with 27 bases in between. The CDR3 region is CASSFTRSFTGGAWTQYF. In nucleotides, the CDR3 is TGTGCCAGCAGTTTTACCCGTTCTTTCACAGGTGGGGCGTGGACCCAGTACTTC. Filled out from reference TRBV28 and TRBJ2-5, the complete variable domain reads DVKVTQSSRYLVKRTGEKVFLECVQDMDHENMFWYRQDPGLGLRLIYFSYDVKMKEKGDIPEGYSVSREKKERFSLILESASTNQTSMYLCASSFTRSFTGGAWTQYFGPGTRLLVL.

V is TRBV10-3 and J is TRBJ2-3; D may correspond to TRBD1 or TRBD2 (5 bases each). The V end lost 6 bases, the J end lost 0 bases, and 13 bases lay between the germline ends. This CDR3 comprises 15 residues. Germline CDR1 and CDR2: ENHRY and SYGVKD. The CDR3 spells CAISPYRGSTDTQYF. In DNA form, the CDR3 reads TGTGCCATCAGCCCCTATCGGGGCAGCACAGATACGCAGTATTTT.

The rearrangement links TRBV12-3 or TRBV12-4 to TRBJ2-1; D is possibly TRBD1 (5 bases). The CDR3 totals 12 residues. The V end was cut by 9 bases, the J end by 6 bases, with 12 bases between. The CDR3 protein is CASWGGANEQFF. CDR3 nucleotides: TGTGCCAGTTGGGGCGGTGCCAATGAGCAGTTCTTC.

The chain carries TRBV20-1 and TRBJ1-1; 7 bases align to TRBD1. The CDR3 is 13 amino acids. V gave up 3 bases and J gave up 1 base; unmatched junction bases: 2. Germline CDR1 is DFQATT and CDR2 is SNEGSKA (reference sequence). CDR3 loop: CSARGQTNTEAFF. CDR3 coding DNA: TGCAGTGCTAGGGGACAGACGAACACTGAAGCTTTCTTT.

CDR3 residues: CASGPHKGPYEQYF. In nucleotides, the CDR3 is TGTGCCAGCGGGCCCCACAAAGGCCCCTACGAGCAGTACTTC. The chain is built from TRBV27 and TRBJ2-7; D unclear. V dropped 8 bases and J dropped 2 bases, with 16 bases sitting between them. The CDR3 has 14 residues. Germline V gene lookup returns CDR1 MNHEY and CDR2 SMNVEV (reference sequence).

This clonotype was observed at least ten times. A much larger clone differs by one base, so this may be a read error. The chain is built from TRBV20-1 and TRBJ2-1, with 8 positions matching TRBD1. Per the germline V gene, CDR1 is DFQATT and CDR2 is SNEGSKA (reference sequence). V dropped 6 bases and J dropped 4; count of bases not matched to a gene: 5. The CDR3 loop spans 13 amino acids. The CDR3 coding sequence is TGCAGTGCGCGGGACAGGATTTACAATGAGCAGTTCTTC. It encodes CSARDRIYNEQFF.

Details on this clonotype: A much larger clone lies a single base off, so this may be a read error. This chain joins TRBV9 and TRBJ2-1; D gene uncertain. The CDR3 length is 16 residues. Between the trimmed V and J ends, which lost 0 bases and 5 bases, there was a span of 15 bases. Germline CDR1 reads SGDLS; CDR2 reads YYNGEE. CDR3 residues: CASSVGGFNWDNEQFF. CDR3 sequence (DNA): TGTGCCAGCAGCGTAGGTGGCTTCAACTGGGACAATGAGCAGTTCTTC.

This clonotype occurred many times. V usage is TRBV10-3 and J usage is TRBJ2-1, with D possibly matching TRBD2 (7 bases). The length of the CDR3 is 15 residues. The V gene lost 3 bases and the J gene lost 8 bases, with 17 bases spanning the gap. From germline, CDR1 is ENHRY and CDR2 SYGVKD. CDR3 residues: CAISEGGRGYYEQFF. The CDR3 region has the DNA TGTGCCATCAGTGAAGGAGGGAGGGGGTATTATGAGCAGTTCTTC.

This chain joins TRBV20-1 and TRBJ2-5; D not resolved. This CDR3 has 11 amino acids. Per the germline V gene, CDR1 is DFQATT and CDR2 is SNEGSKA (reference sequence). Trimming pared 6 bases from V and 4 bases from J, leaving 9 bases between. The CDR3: CSAQLAETQYF. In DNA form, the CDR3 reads TGCAGTGCCCAGTTGGCAGAGACCCAGTACTTC.

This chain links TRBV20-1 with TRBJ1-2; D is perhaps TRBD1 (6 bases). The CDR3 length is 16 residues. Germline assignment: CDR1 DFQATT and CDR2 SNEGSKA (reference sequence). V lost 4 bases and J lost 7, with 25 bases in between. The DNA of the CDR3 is TGCAGTGCTACCCAACAATCAACAGGGTTCGGGAGTGGCTACACCTTC. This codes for CSATQQSTGFGSGYTF.

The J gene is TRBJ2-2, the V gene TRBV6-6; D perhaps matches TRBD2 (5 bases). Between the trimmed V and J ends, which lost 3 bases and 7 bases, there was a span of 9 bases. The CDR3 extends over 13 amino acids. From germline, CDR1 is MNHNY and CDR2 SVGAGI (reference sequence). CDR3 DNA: TGTGCCAGCAGTTATCAACTAGTCGGGGAGCTGTTTTTT. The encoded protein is CASSYQLVGELFF.

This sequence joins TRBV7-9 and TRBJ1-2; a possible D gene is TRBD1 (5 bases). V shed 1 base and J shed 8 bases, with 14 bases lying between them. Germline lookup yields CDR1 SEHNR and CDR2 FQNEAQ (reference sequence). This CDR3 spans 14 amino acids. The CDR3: CASSLVGVVDGYTF. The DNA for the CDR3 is TGTGCCAGCAGCTTAGTGGGGGTGGTAGACGGCTACACCTTC. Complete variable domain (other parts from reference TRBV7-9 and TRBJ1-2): DTGVSQNPRHKITKRGQNVTFRCDPISEHNRLYWYRQTLGQGPEFLTYFQNEAQLEKSRLLSDRFSAERPKGSFSTLEIQRTEQGDSAMYLCASSLVGVVDGYTFGSGTRLTVV.

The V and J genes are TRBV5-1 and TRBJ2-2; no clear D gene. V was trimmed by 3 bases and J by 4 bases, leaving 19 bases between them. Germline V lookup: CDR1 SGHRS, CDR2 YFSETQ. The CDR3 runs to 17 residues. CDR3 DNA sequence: TGCGCCAGCAGCTCTTGGCGAGCGACACATCCCACCGGGGAGCTGTTTTTT. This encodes CASSSWRATHPTGELFF.

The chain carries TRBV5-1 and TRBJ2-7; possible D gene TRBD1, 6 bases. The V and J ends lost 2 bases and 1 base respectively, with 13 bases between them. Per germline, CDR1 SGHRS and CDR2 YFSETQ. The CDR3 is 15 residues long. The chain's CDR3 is CASSFGTPASYEQYF. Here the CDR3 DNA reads TGCGCCAGCAGCTTCGGGACACCCGCTTCCTACGAGCAGTACTTC.

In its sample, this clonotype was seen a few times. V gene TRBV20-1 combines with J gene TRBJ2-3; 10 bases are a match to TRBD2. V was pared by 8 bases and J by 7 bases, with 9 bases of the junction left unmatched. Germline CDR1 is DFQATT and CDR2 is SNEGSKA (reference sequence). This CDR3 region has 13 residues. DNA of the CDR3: TGCAGTACTCAAGCGGGAGGGCCAAATACGCAGTATTTT. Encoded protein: CSTQAGGPNTQYF.

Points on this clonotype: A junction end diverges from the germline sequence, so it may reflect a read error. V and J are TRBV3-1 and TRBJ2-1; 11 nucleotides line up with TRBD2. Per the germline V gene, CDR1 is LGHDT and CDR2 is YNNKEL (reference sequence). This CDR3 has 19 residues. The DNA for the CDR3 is TGTGCCAGCAGCAAAGAACGCCTTGGACTAGCGGGTGCCTACAATGAGCAGTTCTTC. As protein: CASSKERLGLAGAYNEQFF.

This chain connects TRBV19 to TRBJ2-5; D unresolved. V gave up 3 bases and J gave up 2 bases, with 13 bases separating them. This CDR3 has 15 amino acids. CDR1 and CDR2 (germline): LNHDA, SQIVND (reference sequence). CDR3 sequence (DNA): TGTGCCAGTAGTATCGGAAGAATACTACAAGAGACCCAGTACTTC. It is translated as CASSIGRILQETQYF.

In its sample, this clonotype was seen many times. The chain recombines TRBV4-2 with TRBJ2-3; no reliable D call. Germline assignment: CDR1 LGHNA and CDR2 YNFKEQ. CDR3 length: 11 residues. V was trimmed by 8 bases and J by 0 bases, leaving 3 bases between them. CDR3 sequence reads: CASESTDTQYF. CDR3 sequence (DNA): TGTGCCAGCGAGAGCACAGATACGCAGTATTTT.